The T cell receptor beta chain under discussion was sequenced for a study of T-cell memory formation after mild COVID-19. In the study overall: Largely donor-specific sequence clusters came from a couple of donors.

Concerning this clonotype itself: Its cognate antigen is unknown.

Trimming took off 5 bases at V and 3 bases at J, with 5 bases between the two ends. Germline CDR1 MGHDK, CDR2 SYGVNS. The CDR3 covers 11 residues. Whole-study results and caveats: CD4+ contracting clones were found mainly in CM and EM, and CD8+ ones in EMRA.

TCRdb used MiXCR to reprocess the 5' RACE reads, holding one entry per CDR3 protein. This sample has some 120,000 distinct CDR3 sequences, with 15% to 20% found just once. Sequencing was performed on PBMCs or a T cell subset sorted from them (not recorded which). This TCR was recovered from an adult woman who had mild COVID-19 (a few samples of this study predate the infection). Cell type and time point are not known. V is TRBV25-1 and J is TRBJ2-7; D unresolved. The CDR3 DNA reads TGTGCCAGCAGTATCTACTACGAGCAGTACTTC. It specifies CASSIYYEQYF.